This TCR beta chain was identified in a study of shared clonotypes between healthy human individuals. Trimming removed 4 bases at V and 0 bases at J, with 19 bases between. The CDR3 sequence is 17 residues long. Per germline, CDR1 MNHNS and CDR2 SASEGT. All participating donors were Caucasian adults from Nashville, Tennessee. Partitioning of CD4+ cells yielded a CD45RA+ naive subset and a CD45RA-negative memory subset. Measured with immunoSEQ multiplex PCR; TCRdb has only the in-frame clones, and not every one. Of hundreds of thousands of clones in the sample, 90% to 97% were seen once. The V and J genes are TRBV6-1 and TRBJ2-7; maybe TRBD1 (5 bases). Sample: naive CD4+ T cells sorted from blood. This sample's subset: CD45RA+ positively selected. The TCR sequence derives from a young woman in good health. Written as DNA, the CDR3 is TGTGCCAGCAGTGTTAACAGGATTGCCGCAATCTCCTACGAGCAGTACTTC. Its protein product is CASSVNRIAAISYEQYF.